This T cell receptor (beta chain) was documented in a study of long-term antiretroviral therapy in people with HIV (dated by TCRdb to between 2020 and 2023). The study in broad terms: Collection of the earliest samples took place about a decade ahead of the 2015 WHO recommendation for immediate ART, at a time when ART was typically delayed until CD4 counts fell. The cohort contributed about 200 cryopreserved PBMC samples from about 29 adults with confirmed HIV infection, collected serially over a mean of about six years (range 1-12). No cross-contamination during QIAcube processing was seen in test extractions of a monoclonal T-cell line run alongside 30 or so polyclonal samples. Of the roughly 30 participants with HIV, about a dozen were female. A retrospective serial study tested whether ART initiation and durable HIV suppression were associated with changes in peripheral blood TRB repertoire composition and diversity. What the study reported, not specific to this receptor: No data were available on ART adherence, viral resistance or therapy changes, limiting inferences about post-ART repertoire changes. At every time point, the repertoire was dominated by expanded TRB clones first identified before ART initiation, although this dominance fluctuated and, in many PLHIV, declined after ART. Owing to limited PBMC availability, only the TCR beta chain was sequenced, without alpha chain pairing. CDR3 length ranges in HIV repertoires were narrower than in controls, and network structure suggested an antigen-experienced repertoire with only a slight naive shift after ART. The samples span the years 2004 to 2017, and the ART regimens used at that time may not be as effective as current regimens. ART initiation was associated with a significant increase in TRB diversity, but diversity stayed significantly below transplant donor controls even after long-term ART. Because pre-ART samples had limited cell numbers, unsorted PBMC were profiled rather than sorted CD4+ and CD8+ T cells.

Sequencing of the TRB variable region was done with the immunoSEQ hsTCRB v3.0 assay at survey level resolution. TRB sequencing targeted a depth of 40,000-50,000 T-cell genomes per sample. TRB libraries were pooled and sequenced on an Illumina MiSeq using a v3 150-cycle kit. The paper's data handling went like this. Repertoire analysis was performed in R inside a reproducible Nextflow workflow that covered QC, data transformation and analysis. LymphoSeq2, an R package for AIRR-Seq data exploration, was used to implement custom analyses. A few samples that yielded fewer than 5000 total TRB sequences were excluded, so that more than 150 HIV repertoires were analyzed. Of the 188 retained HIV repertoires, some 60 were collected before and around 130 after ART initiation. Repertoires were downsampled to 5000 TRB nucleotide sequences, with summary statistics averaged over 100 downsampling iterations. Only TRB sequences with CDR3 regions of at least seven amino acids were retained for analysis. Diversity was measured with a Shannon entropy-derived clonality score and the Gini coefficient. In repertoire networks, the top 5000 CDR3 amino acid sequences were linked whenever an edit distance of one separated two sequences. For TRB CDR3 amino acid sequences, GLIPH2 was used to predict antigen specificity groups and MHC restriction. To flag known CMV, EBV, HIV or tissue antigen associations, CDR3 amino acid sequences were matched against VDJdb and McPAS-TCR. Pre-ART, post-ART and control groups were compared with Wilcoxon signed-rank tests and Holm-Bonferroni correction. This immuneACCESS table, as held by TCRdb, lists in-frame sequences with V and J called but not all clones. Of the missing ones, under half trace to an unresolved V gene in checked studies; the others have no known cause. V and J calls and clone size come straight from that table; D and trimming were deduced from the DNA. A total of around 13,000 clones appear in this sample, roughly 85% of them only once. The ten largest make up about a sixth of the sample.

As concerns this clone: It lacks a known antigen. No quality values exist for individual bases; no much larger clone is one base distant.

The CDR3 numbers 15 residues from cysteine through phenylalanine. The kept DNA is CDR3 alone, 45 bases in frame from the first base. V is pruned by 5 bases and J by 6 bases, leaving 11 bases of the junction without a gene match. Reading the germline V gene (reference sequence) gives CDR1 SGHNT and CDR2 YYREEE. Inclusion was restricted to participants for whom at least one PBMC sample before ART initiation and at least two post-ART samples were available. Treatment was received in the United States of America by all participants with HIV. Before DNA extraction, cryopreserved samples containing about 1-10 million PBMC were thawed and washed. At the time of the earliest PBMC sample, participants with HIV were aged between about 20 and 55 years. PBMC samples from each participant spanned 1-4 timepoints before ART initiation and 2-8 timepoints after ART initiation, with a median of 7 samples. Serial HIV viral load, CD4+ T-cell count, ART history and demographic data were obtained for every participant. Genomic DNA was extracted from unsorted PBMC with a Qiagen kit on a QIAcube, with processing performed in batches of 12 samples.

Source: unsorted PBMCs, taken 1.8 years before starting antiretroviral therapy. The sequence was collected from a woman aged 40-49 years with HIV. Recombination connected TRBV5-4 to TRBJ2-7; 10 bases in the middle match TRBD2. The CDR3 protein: CASRSGTSVLGEQYF. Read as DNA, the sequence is TGTGCCAGCAGGTCCGGGACTAGCGTCTTAGGCGAGCAGTACTTC.